The sequence of this T cell receptor (beta chain) was determined in a study of blood T cell repertoires in COVID-19 (dated by TCRdb to the early 2020s). Context from the whole study: Collaborator samples came from the United States, Italy and Spain and covered acute and convalescent phases of COVID-19. The prospective study material was composed of cDNA or gDNA derived from T cells, B-cell-depleted T cells, or PBMCs. Subjects who had been exposed to COVID-19, were actively infected with it, or had recovered from it provided the deeply sampled blood TCRbeta repertoires that made up the dataset. The samples were drawn from the first 160 participants of the ongoing ImmuneRACE study and from 1,254 subjects provided by 6 global collaborators. A de-identified subject ID, COVID-19 status, age in years and sex were almost always included in the sample metadata. The repertoires were released in a freely available public database meant as a resource for research on the immune response to SARS-CoV-2. Where available, HLA class I and class II types were obtained from metadata supplied by the sample provider rather than from assay-based typing.

TCRbeta CDR3 regions were amplified from genomic DNA by means of the immunoSEQ Assay, a bias-controlled multiplex PCR. Turning to the authors' computational methods: The number of nucleated cells in each sample was estimated by amplification of reference gene primers within the assay. Sequence reads were collapsed and filtered to measure the absolute abundance of every unique TCRbeta CDR3 rearrangement. For each sample, productive Simpson clonality was calculated as the square root of Simpson's diversity index across productive rearrangements. Entries here come from immuneACCESS through TCRdb and include only in-frame sequences with V and J called. Some clones fail to appear in such tables; in the studies checked, an unresolved V gene covers under half of the shortfall, and the cause of the remainder is unknown. From that table come the V and J calls and clone size; the DNA was used to work out D and trimming. This sample has 75,000 to 95,000 clones in its table, and 87% of those were observed once. Clones ranked in the top ten supply under 1.2% of the sample.

Broad study findings and their caveats: The amount of clinical and demographic metadata varied by source and participant and was provided uncurated.

The collaborating institutions used their own protocols to collect whole blood in K2EDTA tubes. Collaborator samples were shipped for TCRbeta analysis as frozen whole blood, isolated PBMCs, or DNA extracted from either sample type. As regards this clone: The clone's antigen remains unknown. No base quality values were provided; no much bigger clone lies one nucleotide off.

CDR1 MNHEY and CDR2 SMNVEV were looked up in the germline V gene (reference sequence). From the cysteine up to the phenylalanine, the CDR3 has a length of 16 residues. Of the read, only the CDR3 DNA is kept; its 48 bases are in frame from base 1. V has 5 bases trimmed and J has 5 bases trimmed; junction bases matching no gene number 11. The receptor was isolated from a human donor in a cohort sampled during active COVID-19. Sample: peripheral blood. Rearrangement joined TRBV27 to TRBJ2-3; the central 9 bases match TRBD2. This receptor has the CDR3 CASSEVFAGGEDTQYF. In nucleotide form, the sequence is TGTGCCAGCAGTGAGGTTTTTGCGGGAGGGGAAGATACGCAGTATTTT.